This entry is about one T cell receptor (beta chain). Its antigen is currently unknown. This sample was included in a study of vaccination and CD4 T cells after COVID-19. The treatment was: roughly 10-day PBMC culture with coronavirus spike peptide pools or control peptides (ViraFEST assay). An Oncomine TCR Beta short-read assay was used to sequence the DNA from cultured CD4+ T cells. TCRdb processed the PCR reads anew with MiXCR; each CDR3 protein has one entry. The sample has under 25,000 distinct CDR3 sequences; roughly 45% are singletons. The sample consisted of CD4+ T cells from blood, cultured in vitro. The receptor was derived from a human donor who had recovered from COVID-19.

CDR3 sequence: CASRSLDREPGYTF. CDR3 coding DNA: TGTGCCAGCAGGTCCCTAGACAGGGAACCCGGCTACACCTTC. The rearrangement uses TRBV6-1 and TRBJ1-2, with 7 bases that match TRBD1. Germline values: CDR1 MNHNS, CDR2 SASEGT. The CDR3 totals 14 residues. Trimming took 6 bases from V and 8 from J; bases not matched to a gene: 12.